This TCR beta chain was recovered during a study of blood T cell repertoires in COVID-19 (dated by TCRdb to the early 2020s). About the full investigation: The collaborator samples originated in the United States, Italy and Spain and spanned the acute and convalescent phases of COVID-19. The material from the prospective study consisted of cDNA or gDNA derived from T cells, B-cell-depleted T cells, or PBMCs. The dataset comprised deeply sampled blood TCRbeta repertoires from subjects exposed to, actively infected with, or recovered from COVID-19. The repertoires were made available in a free public database intended to serve as a resource for research on the immune response to SARS-CoV-2. Samples were obtained from the ongoing ImmuneRACE study (first 160 participants) and from about 1,300 subjects provided by 6 global collaborators. A de-identified subject ID, COVID-19 status, age in years and sex were almost always included in the sample metadata. Where HLA class I and class II types were available, the types were taken from metadata supplied by the sample provider, not from assay-based typing.

Trimming removed 4 bases from V and 1 base from J; the gene matches leave 5 bases unexplained. The CDR3, cysteine through phenylalanine, is 15 amino acids long. Only CDR3 DNA remains: 45 bases, in frame from the first base. CDR1 and CDR2 are drawn from the germline V gene (reference sequence): LGHDT, YNNKEL. TCRbeta CDR3 regions were amplified from genomic DNA by means of the immunoSEQ Assay, a bias-controlled multiplex PCR. As for the authors' bioinformatics: Within the assay, amplification of reference gene primers was used to estimate how many nucleated cells each sample contained. To quantify the absolute abundance of each unique TCRbeta CDR3 rearrangement, sequence reads were collapsed and filtered. Productive Simpson clonality was computed per sample as the square root of Simpson's diversity index over productive rearrangements. TCRdb provides this immuneACCESS table in a form limited to in-frame rearrangements. Some clones are lacking; in checked studies, under half of them reflect an unresolved V gene, and why the rest are absent is not known. That table furnishes V, J and clone size, whereas the DNA furnished D and trimming. The sample table shows fewer than 400,000 clones, and approximately 85% are seen once. The ten largest clones take up around 2.2% of the sample.

Comments on this clone: Its antigen remains unidentified. Base qualities are missing; no much larger clone stands one base away.

Participants in the prospective study were enrolled through a virtual design, were aged roughly 18 to 100 years, and lived in approximately 24 United States geographic areas. In the prospective study, participants were assigned to cohorts based on the clinical history participants reported in a screening survey and a study questionnaire. For ImmuneRACE Cohort 3, a participant was defined as recovered based on two consecutive negative NP/OP PCR tests, clearance by a healthcare professional, or resolution of symptoms. Mobile phlebotomists in the prospective study collected whole blood, serum and a nasopharyngeal or oropharyngeal swab from every participant. Over a roughly 2-month period, participants in the prospective study had the option of providing additional blood draws and questionnaires. Blood samples from the prospective study were shipped frozen or at room temperature prior to DNA extraction.

Overall results and qualifications from the work: The amount of clinical and demographic metadata varied by source and participant and was provided uncurated.

This chain joins TRBV3-1 (or the pseudogene TRBV3-2) to TRBJ1-1, with 8 junctional bases fitting TRBD1. The sequenced sample consisted of PBMCs or T cells enriched from blood (not recorded which). This clonotype was sampled from a man aged 25-45 years who had recovered from COVID-19. Here the CDR3 is given as CASSPNRGGNTEAFF. In nucleotide form, the sequence is TGTGCCAGCAGCCCTAACAGGGGGGGGAACACTGAAGCTTTCTTT.